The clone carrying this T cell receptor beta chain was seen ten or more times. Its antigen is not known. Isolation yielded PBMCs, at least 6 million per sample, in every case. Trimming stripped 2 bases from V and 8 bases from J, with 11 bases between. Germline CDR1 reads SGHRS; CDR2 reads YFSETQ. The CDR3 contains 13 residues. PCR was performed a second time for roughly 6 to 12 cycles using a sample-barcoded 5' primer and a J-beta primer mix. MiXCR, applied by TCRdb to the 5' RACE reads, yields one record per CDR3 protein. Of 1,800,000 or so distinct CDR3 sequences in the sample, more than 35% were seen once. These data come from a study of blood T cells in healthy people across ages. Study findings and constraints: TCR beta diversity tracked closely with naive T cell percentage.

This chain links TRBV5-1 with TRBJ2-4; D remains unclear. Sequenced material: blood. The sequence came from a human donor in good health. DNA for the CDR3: TGCGCCAGCAGCTTAAGCATGTCGGACATTCAGTACTTC. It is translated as CASSLSMSDIQYF.